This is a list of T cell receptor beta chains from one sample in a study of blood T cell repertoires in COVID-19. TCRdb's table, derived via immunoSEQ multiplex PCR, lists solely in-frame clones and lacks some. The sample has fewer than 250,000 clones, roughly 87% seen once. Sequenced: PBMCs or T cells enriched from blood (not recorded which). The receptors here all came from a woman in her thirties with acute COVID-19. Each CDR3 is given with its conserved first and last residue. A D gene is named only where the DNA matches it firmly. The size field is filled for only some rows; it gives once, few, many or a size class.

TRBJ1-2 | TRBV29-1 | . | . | CSAQPPGTLDGYTF | TGCAGCGCCCAACCACCGGGGACTCTAGATGGCTACACCTTC
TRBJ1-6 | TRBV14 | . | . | CASSQAQSVYNSPLHF | TGTGCCAGCAGCCAAGCCCAGTCCGTTTATAATTCACCCCTCCACTTT
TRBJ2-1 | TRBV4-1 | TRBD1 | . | CASSRPGQGAKNEQFF | TGCGCCAGCAGCCGCCCGGGACAGGGGGCGAAGAATGAGCAGTTCTTC
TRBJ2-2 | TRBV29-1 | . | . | CSVEGGKNTGELFF | TGCAGCGTTGAGGGCGGGAAAAACACCGGGGAGCTGTTTTTT
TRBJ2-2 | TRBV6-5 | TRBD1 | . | CASSWDRESSGELFF | TGTGCCAGCAGTTGGGACAGGGAAAGTAGCGGGGAGCTGTTTTTT
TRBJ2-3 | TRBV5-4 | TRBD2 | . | CASSGGDSTDTQYF | TGTGCCAGCAGTGGGGGGGATTCCACAGATACGCAGTATTTT
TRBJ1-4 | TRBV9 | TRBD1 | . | CASSRGGEGEKLFF | TGTGCCAGCAGCCGAGGGGGCGAGGGTGAAAAACTGTTTTTT
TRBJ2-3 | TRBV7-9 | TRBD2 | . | CASSLRLAGGHDTQYF | TGTGCCAGCAGCTTGAGACTAGCGGGGGGGCATGATACGCAGTATTTT
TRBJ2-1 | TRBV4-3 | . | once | CASSLSGRVDHEQFF | TGCGCCAGCAGTCTGAGCGGGCGGGTGGACCATGAGCAGTTCTTC
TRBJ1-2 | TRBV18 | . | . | CASSPGAGDGYTF | TGTGCCAGCTCACCTGGGGCAGGGGATGGCTACACCTTC
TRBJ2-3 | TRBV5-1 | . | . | CASGLTTSTDTQYF | TGCGCCAGCGGACTAACTACTAGCACAGATACGCAGTATTTT
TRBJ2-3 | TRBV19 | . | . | CASSIETVLGGGATDTQYF | TGTGCCAGTAGTATCGAGACAGTGCTTGGCGGGGGCGCAACAGATACGCAGTATTTT
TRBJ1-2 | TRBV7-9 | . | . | CASSLALTSGYTF | TGTGCCAGCAGCTTAGCGCTTACTTCGGGCTACACCTTC
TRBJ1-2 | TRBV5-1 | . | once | CASSFGYGYTF | TGCGCCAGCAGCTTCGGCTATGGCTACACCTTC
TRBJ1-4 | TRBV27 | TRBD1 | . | CASSLQGALGEKLFF | TGTGCCAGCAGTTTACAGGGGGCGCTGGGTGAAAAACTGTTTTTT
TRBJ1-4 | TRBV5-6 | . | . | CASRRTESEKLFF | TGTGCCAGCAGACGGACAGAGAGTGAAAAACTGTTTTTT
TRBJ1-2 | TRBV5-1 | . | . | CASGQDINYGYTF | TGCGCCAGCGGTCAGGATATTAACTATGGCTACACCTTC
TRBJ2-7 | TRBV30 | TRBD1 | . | CAWKSMGDRHLEQYF | TGTGCCTGGAAGAGTATGGGGGACAGGCATCTCGAGCAGTACTTC
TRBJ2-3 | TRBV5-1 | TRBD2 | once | CASSWGLVDDTQYF | TGCGCCAGCAGCTGGGGACTAGTAGATGATACGCAGTATTTT
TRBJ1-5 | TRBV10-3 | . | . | CAIRQGSNQPQHF | TGTGCCATCAGACAGGGAAGCAATCAGCCCCAGCATTTT
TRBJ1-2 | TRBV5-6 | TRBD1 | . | CASSQRDRVYGYTF | TGTGCCAGCAGTCAAAGAGACAGGGTTTATGGCTACACCTTC
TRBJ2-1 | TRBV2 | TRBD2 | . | CASREMLAGVSYNEQFF | TGTGCCAGCAGAGAAATGCTAGCGGGGGTCTCCTACAATGAGCAGTTCTTC
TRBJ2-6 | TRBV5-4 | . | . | CASSLEQVDSGANVLTF | TGTGCCAGCAGCTTGGAGCAGGTAGACTCTGGGGCCAACGTCCTGACTTTC
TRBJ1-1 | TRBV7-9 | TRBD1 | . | CASSLGQGSTEAFF | TGTGCCAGCAGCTTAGGACAGGGGAGCACTGAAGCTTTCTTT
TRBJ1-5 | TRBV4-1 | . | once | CASSQRGSNQPQHF | TGCGCCAGCAGCCAAAGGGGTAGCAATCAGCCCCAGCATTTT
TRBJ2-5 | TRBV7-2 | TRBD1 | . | CASSSSVAGGETQYF | TGTGCCAGCAGCTCTTCTGTGGCAGGGGGTGAGACCCAGTACTTC
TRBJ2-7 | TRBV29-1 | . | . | CSVVLQERTFYEQYF | TGCAGCGTTGTTTTGCAAGAGCGGACCTTCTACGAGCAGTACTTC
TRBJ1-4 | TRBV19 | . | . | CASRWTGSNEKLFF | TGTGCCAGTAGGTGGACGGGATCTAATGAAAAACTGTTTTTT
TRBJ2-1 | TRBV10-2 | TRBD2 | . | CASSPGTSGASSYNEQFF | TGCGCCAGCAGTCCGGGGACTAGCGGGGCTAGCTCCTACAATGAGCAGTTCTTC
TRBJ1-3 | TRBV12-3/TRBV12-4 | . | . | CASSLSGNTIYF | TGTGCCAGCAGCTTGTCTGGAAACACCATATATTTT
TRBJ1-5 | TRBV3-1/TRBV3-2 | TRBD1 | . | CASAQGVVNQPQHF | TGTGCCAGCGCACAGGGGGTCGTCAATCAGCCCCAGCATTTT
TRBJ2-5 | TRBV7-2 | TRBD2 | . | CASSLVGTSGGVKRPQYF | TGTGCCAGCAGCTTAGTCGGGACTAGCGGGGGGGTTAAGAGGCCCCAGTACTTC
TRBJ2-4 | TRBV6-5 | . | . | CASSYGQFLAKNIQYF | TGTGCCAGCAGTTACGGGCAGTTCTTAGCCAAAAACATTCAGTACTTC
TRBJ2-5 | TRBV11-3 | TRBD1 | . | CASSTDRGETQYF | TGTGCCAGCAGCACGGACAGGGGGGAGACCCAGTACTTC
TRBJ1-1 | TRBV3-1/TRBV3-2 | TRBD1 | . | CASSQEVATGDTEAFF | TGTGCCAGCAGCCAAGAAGTCGCGACAGGGGACACTGAAGCTTTCTTT
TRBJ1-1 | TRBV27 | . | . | CASSLVGQNTEAFF | TGTGCCAGCAGTTTAGTGGGACAGAACACTGAAGCTTTCTTT
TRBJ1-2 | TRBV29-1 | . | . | CSVDGPREFGYTF | TGCAGCGTTGATGGTCCGCGGGAGTTCGGCTACACCTTC
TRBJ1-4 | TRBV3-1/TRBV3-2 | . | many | CASSQEGAGNEKLFF | TGTGCCAGCAGCCAAGAAGGAGCTGGAAATGAAAAACTGTTTTTT
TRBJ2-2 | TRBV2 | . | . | CASTDRRNTGELFF | TGTGCCAGCACGGACAGACGTAACACCGGGGAGCTGTTTTTT
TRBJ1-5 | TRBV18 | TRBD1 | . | CASSPSPGGAGQPQHF | TGTGCCAGCTCACCATCTCCAGGGGGCGCGGGTCAGCCCCAGCATTTT
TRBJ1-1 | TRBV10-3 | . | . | CAIMRGFGTEAFF | TGTGCCATCATGCGAGGTTTCGGGACTGAAGCTTTCTTT
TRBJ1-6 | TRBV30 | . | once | CAWRSAYNSPLHF | TGTGCCTGGAGGTCAGCGTATAATTCACCCCTCCACTTT
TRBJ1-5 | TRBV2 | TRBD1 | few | CASRSDRDYHF | TGTGCCAGCAGATCTGACAGGGATTATCATTTT
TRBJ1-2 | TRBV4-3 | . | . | CASSQDSAFYGYTF | TGCGCCAGCAGCCAAGATAGTGCTTTCTATGGCTACACCTTC
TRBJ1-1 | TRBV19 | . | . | CASSIPGGEVNTEAFF | TGTGCCAGTAGTATCCCCGGGGGGGAGGTGAACACTGAAGCTTTCTTT
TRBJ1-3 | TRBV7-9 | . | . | CASSRTGSGNTIYF | TGTGCCAGCAGCCGTACAGGGTCTGGAAACACCATATATTTT
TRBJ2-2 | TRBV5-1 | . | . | CASSLSDRTIGELFF | TGCGCCAGCAGCTTGTCTGACAGGACCATCGGGGAGCTGTTTTTT
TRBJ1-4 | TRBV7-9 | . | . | CASSPGNEKLFF | TGTGCCAGCAGCCCCGGGAATGAAAAACTGTTTTTT
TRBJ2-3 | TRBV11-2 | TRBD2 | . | CASRPGGGRDTQYF | TGTGCCAGCAGGCCGGGAGGCGGCAGAGATACGCAGTATTTT
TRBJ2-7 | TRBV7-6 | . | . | CASSLTGTSYEQYF | TGTGCCAGCAGCCTTACAGGAACCTCCTACGAGCAGTACTTC
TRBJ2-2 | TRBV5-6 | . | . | CASSLGGAGELFF | TGTGCCAGCAGCTTGGGGGGAGCCGGGGAGCTGTTTTTT
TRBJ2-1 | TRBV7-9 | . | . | CASSHSEKPHNEQFF | TGTGCCAGCAGCCACAGTGAGAAGCCCCACAATGAGCAGTTCTTC
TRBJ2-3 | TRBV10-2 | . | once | CASSGTSTDTQYF | TGCGCCAGCAGTGGGACTAGCACAGATACGCAGTATTTT
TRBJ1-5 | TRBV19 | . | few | CASSIIWAGKNQPQHF | TGTGCCAGTAGTATAATTTGGGCAGGGAAAAATCAGCCCCAGCATTTT
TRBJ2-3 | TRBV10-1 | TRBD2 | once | CASSDAGVPDTQYF | TGCGCCAGCAGTGACGCGGGGGTTCCAGATACGCAGTATTTT
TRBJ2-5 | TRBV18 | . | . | CASSPQAAVGETQYF | TGTGCCAGCTCACCACAGGCAGCGGTGGGGGAGACCCAGTACTTC